The 32 T cell receptor beta chains presented below share a single source sample, sequenced in a study of T cell responses to AZD1222 COVID-19 vaccine. TCRdb's copy holds only in-frame clones and misses some; the assay was immunoSEQ multiplex PCR. The sample carries tens of thousands of clones, 80% to 95% recorded once. Sequenced here: peripheral blood, sampled 28 days after the second AZD1222 dose. These TCRs come from an adult who received the AZD1222 COVID-19 vaccine.

The rearrangement links TRBV30 to TRBJ1-1; D gene unclear. The V gene lost 0 bases and the J gene lost 5 bases, with 10 bases spanning the gap. This CDR3 is built from 13 residues. Germline CDR1 reads GTSNPN; CDR2 reads SVGIG (reference sequence). The CDR3 reads CAWSVDLATEAFF. CDR3 bases: TGTGCCTGGAGTGTAGACCTGGCGACTGAAGCTTTCTTT.

The chain combines TRBV7-9 with TRBJ2-7; 7 nucleotides line up with TRBD2. Per the germline V gene, CDR1 is SEHNR and CDR2 is FQNEAQ (reference sequence). The CDR3 totals 14 residues. The trim removed 8 bases at V and 1 base at J, leaving 8 bases unmatched. The CDR3 coding sequence is TGTGCCAGCGGGGGGACTACTATTTCCTACGAGCAGTACTTC. Its protein product is CASGGTTISYEQYF.

The chain recombines TRBV15 with TRBJ1-1; D not certain. This CDR3 spans 15 amino acids. In germline, CDR1 is LNHNV, CDR2 YYDKDF (reference sequence). V lost 4 bases, J lost 1 base, and 13 bases lay in between. The CDR3 DNA is TGTGCCACCAGCAAGGCCCCCCCGGAGAACACTGAAGCTTTCTTT. Residues: CATSKAPPENTEAFF.

The rearrangement links TRBV12-3 or TRBV12-4 to TRBJ1-1, with D unclear. This CDR3 is built from 13 residues. V dropped 6 bases and J dropped 6 bases, with 14 bases sitting between them. The CDR3, as DNA: TGTGCCAGCAGCCTCGTTGCGACCGCTGAAGCTTTCTTT. Translation: CASSLVATAEAFF.

The chain is built from TRBV18 and TRBJ1-4; D is undetermined. Trimming shortened V by 2 bases and J by 8 bases, and 12 bases separated the two germline ends. Germline CDR1 KGHSH, CDR2 LQKENI. This CDR3 has 14 residues. CDR3 bases: TGTGCCAGCTCACCAACCCTCGACGGCGAAAAACTGTTTTTT. Protein: CASSPTLDGEKLFF.

V and J are TRBV4-1 and TRBJ2-2; 9 positions match TRBD2. Germline CDR1 is MGHRA and CDR2 is YSYEKL. The junction had 3 bases not matched to a gene; V was cut back by 4 bases and J by 3 bases. The CDR3 has 15 residues. CDR3 residues: CASSPLAGDTGELFF. The CDR3 nucleotides are TGCGCCAGCAGCCCTTTAGCGGGGGACACCGGGGAGCTGTTTTTT.

The chain joins TRBV14 to TRBJ1-2, with D possibly being TRBD1 (6 bases). Germline lookup yields CDR1 SGHDN and CDR2 FVKESK. V lost 4 bases and J 2 bases, leaving 11 bases between the germline ends. This CDR3 comprises 14 residues. The CDR3 nucleotides read TGTGCCAGCAGCCCCGCAGGGGTGAACTATGGCTACACCTTC. As protein: CASSPAGVNYGYTF.

The chain links TRBV6-5 to TRBJ2-3, with D tentatively TRBD2 (6 bases). Deletions cut 6 bases from V and 2 bases from J, with 15 bases between. Germline assignment: CDR1 MNHEY and CDR2 SVGAGI. The CDR3 contains 15 residues. The CDR3 here is CASRTRHYHTDTQYF. CDR3 bases: TGTGCCAGCAGGACTAGACATTACCACACAGATACGCAGTATTTT.

The chain couples TRBV5-5 to TRBJ1-1; TRBD1 might be the D (5 bases). The V and J ends lost 4 bases and 6 bases respectively, with 13 bases between them. Germline CDR1 and CDR2: SGHKS and YYEKEE (reference sequence). This CDR3 contains 13 residues. The chain's CDR3 is CASSIPGNSEAFF. CDR3 bases: TGTGCCAGCAGCATTCCAGGGAATTCTGAAGCTTTCTTT.

A few counts support this clone. This sequence joins TRBV7-3 and TRBJ1-6, with D maybe TRBD1 (5 bases). CDR1 and CDR2 (germline): SGHTA, FQGTGA. V gave up 5 bases and J gave up 10 bases, with 18 bases separating them. This CDR3 contains 15 residues. This CDR3 reads CASSLGSGTVSPLHF. CDR3 DNA: TGTGCCAGCAGCCTGGGTAGCGGGACGGTCTCACCCCTCCACTTT.

The chain has TRBV9 and TRBJ2-3; tentatively, D is TRBD1 or TRBD2 (7 bases each). With 4 bases removed from V and 1 base from J, the gap between germline ends came to 16 bases. CDR1 is SGDLS, CDR2 YYNGEE, per germline. CDR3 length equals 16 residues. This chain's CDR3 is CASSFQGGGRTDTQYF. Here the CDR3 DNA reads TGTGCCAGCAGCTTCCAGGGGGGGGGTCGCACAGATACGCAGTATTTT.

This chain connects TRBV12-3 or TRBV12-4 to TRBJ1-4; D call uncertain. The V gene lost 1 base and the J gene lost 11 bases, with 11 bases spanning the gap. This CDR3 is built from 13 residues. The DNA for the CDR3 is TGTGCCAGCAGTTTAGTGAACAGTGGGAAACTGTTTTTT. It translates to CASSLVNSGKLFF.

This clone was observed a single time. The chain couples TRBV11-2 to TRBJ1-1; the D gene is possibly TRBD1 (6 bases). Germline CDR1 is SGHAT and CDR2 is FQNNGV. With 8 bases removed from V and 9 bases from J, the gap between germline ends came to 16 bases. The length of the CDR3 is 12 residues. The CDR3 bases are TGTGCCAGCTCCTCAGACAGGCGGAAAGCTTTCTTT. It yields the protein CASSSDRRKAFF.

This chain joins TRBV2 and TRBJ1-1, with unresolved D. Germline V CDR1 and CDR2: SNHLY, FYNNEI. Trimming shortened V by 8 bases and J by 0 bases, and 10 bases separated the two germline ends. There are 13 residues in the CDR3. The DNA for the CDR3 is TGTGCCAGCGGCAGGCAAATGAACACTGAAGCTTTCTTT. Its protein product is CASGRQMNTEAFF.

The V call is TRBV7-3, the J call TRBJ2-7, with D perhaps being TRBD1 or TRBD2 (5 bases each). Germline V gene data show CDR1 as SGHTA and CDR2 as FQGTGA. V was clipped by 1 base and J by 4 bases, with 29 bases between them. This CDR3 comprises 20 residues. DNA for the CDR3: TGTGCCAGCAGCTTAAAATGCCTCGGAGTAGAGGGGAGCTTTTGTTACGAGCAGTACTTC. Translating it yields CASSLKCLGVEGSFCYEQYF.

This rearrangement joins TRBV28 to TRBJ1-2; 8 nucleotides align to TRBD1. The V gene's germline CDR1 is MDHEN and CDR2 SYDVKM. V was pared by 3 bases and J by 4 bases, with 7 bases of the junction left unmatched. The CDR3 totals 15 residues. The CDR3 spells CASSFSTQGGYGYTF. The CDR3 DNA follows: TGTGCCAGCAGTTTTTCCACACAGGGGGGCTATGGCTACACCTTC.

The J gene is TRBJ1-1, the V gene TRBV19; D gene unclear. This CDR3 has 11 amino acids. V shed 7 bases and J shed 3 bases, with 6 bases lying between them. Germline lookup yields CDR1 LNHDA and CDR2 SQIVND (reference sequence). The CDR3 spells CASTRYTEAFF. In DNA form, the CDR3 reads TGTGCCAGTACCAGATACACTGAAGCTTTCTTT.

The chain is built from TRBV6-5 and TRBJ2-7; weak D call: TRBD1 (6 bases). The CDR3 has 15 amino acids. Looked up from germline, CDR1 is MNHEY and CDR2 is SVGAGI. V was clipped by 2 bases and J by 2 bases, with 13 bases between them. The CDR3 protein is CASSYNDRNPYEQYF. CDR3 in DNA: TGTGCCAGCAGTTACAACGACAGGAATCCCTACGAGCAGTACTTC.

This chain uses TRBV7-9 with TRBJ2-1; 8 bases are shared with TRBD1. J lost 10 bases, V lost 5 bases, and 16 bases had no gene match. CDR3 length: 16 amino acids. In germline, CDR1 is SEHNR, CDR2 FQNEAQ (reference sequence). CDR3 residues: CASSPKGQAHRWEQFF. In DNA form, the CDR3 reads TGTGCCAGCAGCCCGAAGGGACAGGCCCACCGGTGGGAGCAGTTCTTC.

CDR3 bases: TGCGCCAGCAGCGCCGTCCAAGAGACCCAGTACTTC. This codes for CASSAVQETQYF. This sequence joins TRBV5-1 and TRBJ2-5, with no clear D. V was shortened by 4 bases and J by 1 base, with 5 bases between the two germline ends. Germline lookup yields CDR1 SGHRS and CDR2 YFSETQ. This CDR3 spans 12 amino acids.

The J gene is TRBJ2-2, the V gene TRBV24-1; 7 bases are shared with TRBD1. CDR3 length: 16 amino acids. From germline, CDR1 is KGHDR and CDR2 SFDVKD. V dropped 4 bases and J dropped 3; count of bases not matched to a gene: 7. Written as DNA, the CDR3 is TGTGCCACCAGTGACGCTGGACAGGAGTACACCGGGGAGCTGTTTTTT. It yields the protein CATSDAGQEYTGELFF.

This clone appeared once. This chain links TRBV11-2 with TRBJ2-7, with TRBD1 identical over 9 bases. Germline loops: CDR1 SGHAT, CDR2 FQNNGV. The trim removed 2 bases at V and 1 base at J, leaving 12 bases unmatched. This CDR3 comprises 18 residues. CDR3 nucleotides: TGTGCCAGCAGCTTAACAGGGGGCGCGGGCCGGGGGTCCTACGAGCAGTACTTC. The encoded protein is CASSLTGGAGRGSYEQYF.

The chain employs TRBV27 and TRBJ2-4; 8 bases fit TRBD1. V shed 4 bases, J shed 1 base, and the junction held 24 bases outside the gene matches. This CDR3 is built from 22 residues. CDR1 MNHEY and CDR2 SMNVEV come from the germline V gene (reference sequence). CDR3 residues: CASSWDKTPGTGRGGAKNIQYF. The CDR3 region has the DNA TGTGCCAGCAGTTGGGATAAGACCCCAGGGACAGGCAGGGGTGGGGCCAAAAACATTCAGTACTTC.

The chain carries TRBV3-1 (or the pseudogene TRBV3-2) and TRBJ2-4, with a tentative D call TRBD2 (5 bases). Germline lookup yields CDR1 LGHDT and CDR2 YNNKEL (reference sequence). Trimming removed 4 bases at V and 3 bases at J, with 16 bases between. The CDR3 spans 16 residues. The CDR3 reads CASSPITSSGKNIQYF. The CDR3 bases are TGTGCCAGCAGCCCCATTACTAGTTCGGGCAAAAACATTCAGTACTTC.

V usage is TRBV19 and J usage is TRBJ2-3, with D tentatively TRBD1 (6 bases). CDR1 and CDR2 (germline): LNHDA, SQIVND (reference sequence). The CDR3 has 14 residues. The ends were cut back, 7 bases at V and 3 bases at J, with 14 bases in the middle. The CDR3 is CASKNRAVTDTQYF. CDR3 nucleotides: TGTGCCAGTAAGAACAGGGCGGTTACAGATACGCAGTATTTT.

The rearrangement uses TRBV2 and TRBJ2-5; 7 bases match TRBD2. This CDR3 is 14 amino acids long. Unmatched junction bases numbered 11, after V lost 8 bases and J lost 5 bases. Germline loops: CDR1 SNHLY, CDR2 FYNNEI. CDR3 sequence reads: CASAGDRRGETQYF. The CDR3 DNA reads as TGTGCCAGCGCGGGGGACCGCCGGGGGGAGACCCAGTACTTC.

V is TRBV30 and J is TRBJ1-1; D is unclear. Germline V lookup: CDR1 GTSNPN, CDR2 SVGIG (reference sequence). Trimming stripped 5 bases from V and 3 bases from J, with 16 bases between. The length of the CDR3 is 14 residues. The CDR3 reads CAWASRRVDTEAFF. DNA of the CDR3: TGTGCCTGGGCCTCGAGGCGGGTGGACACTGAAGCTTTCTTT.

This clone was counted once. The chain carries TRBV19 and TRBJ2-2; 10 bases are shared with TRBD2. With 1 base clipped from V and 6 bases from J, the junction kept 5 bases outside the gene matches. Germline lookup yields CDR1 LNHDA and CDR2 SQIVND (reference sequence). The length of the CDR3 is 16 residues. The CDR3 region has the DNA TGTGCCAGTAGTATAGTTGGTAGCGGGGGGCCCGGGGAGCTGTTTTTT. Its translation is CASSIVGSGGPGELFF. Drawing the rest from reference TRBV19 and TRBJ2-2, the complete variable domain is DGGITQSPKYLFRKEGQNVTLSCEQNLNHDAMYWYRQDPGQGLRLIYYSQIVNDFQKGDIAEGYSVSREKKESFPLTVTSAQKNPTAFYLCASSIVGSGGPGELFFGEGSRLTVL.

The chain joins TRBV3-1 (or the pseudogene TRBV3-2) to TRBJ1-2, with 11 bases lining up with TRBD1. The V segment lost 10 bases and the J segment 7 bases; nucleotides outside the gene matches: 8. Germline V gene data show CDR1 as LGHDT and CDR2 as YNNKEL (reference sequence). This CDR3 has 13 residues. Written as DNA, the CDR3 is TGTGCCACCAGGACAGGGGGCGTCCCTGGCTACACCTTC. Protein sequence: CATRTGGVPGYTF.

The chain is built from TRBV6-5 and TRBJ1-6, with 7 bases aligning to TRBD1. After removal of 0 bases from V and 6 bases from J, the junction contained 2 bases not matched to a gene. The V gene's germline CDR1 is MNHEY and CDR2 SVGAGI. The CDR3 is 15 residues long. The CDR3 DNA reads TGTGCCAGCAGTTACTCCCGACAGGGTAATTCACCCCTCCACTTT. It is translated as CASSYSRQGNSPLHF.

V is TRBV18 and J is TRBJ1-1; 9 nucleotides agree with TRBD1. The CDR3 is made up of 16 amino acids. Per germline, CDR1 KGHSH and CDR2 LQKENI. Trimming at V came to 0 bases and at J to 3 bases, leaving 5 bases not matched to a gene. CDR3 in DNA: TGTGCCAGCTCACCACCGGTCGGGACAGGGCACACTGAAGCTTTCTTT. Encoded protein: CASSPPVGTGHTEAFF. Full variable domain (rest looked up from reference TRBV18 and TRBJ1-1): NAGVMQNPRHLVRRRGQEARLRCSPMKGHSHVYWYRQLPEEGLKFMVYLQKENIIDESGMPKERFSAEFPKEGPSILRIQQVVRGDSAAYFCASSPPVGTGHTEAFFGQGTRLTVV.

This rearrangement joins TRBV6-1 to TRBJ2-4; tentatively, D is TRBD2 (6 bases). The CDR3 consists of 15 residues. The germline CDR1 and CDR2 sequences are MNHNS and SASEGT. Trimming cost V 2 bases and J 6 bases, with 14 bases left between them. The CDR3 DNA reads TGTGCCAGCAGTGAAATAGGAGGGGCAGGAAACATTCAGTACTTC. Its protein product is CASSEIGGAGNIQYF.